A single T cell receptor (beta chain) is shown here with its context. Its antigen is undetermined. This entry belongs to a study of neoadjuvant nivolumab and ipilimumab in lung cancer. TCRdb's table, derived via immunoSEQ multiplex PCR, lists solely in-frame clones and lacks some. The repertoire holds fewer than 35,000 clones, with over 75% as singletons. The CDR3 has 13 residues. With 4 bases removed from V and 6 bases from J, the gap between germline ends came to 11 bases. Germline lookup yields CDR1 SGHTA and CDR2 FQGNSA. General study points: Resected tumors had greater TCR richness and clonality than uninvolved lung. Pathologic regression was not significantly tied to TCR clonality. From pretherapy to surgery, tumor richness and clonality rose with dual therapy. A small number of samples were TCR sequenced.

The starting material was peripheral blood, obtained after neoadjuvant nivolumab, alone or with ipilimumab, at or shortly before surgery. This chain links TRBV7-2 with TRBJ2-3; D may be TRBD1 (5 bases). This TCR was sampled from an adult with non-small cell lung cancer. The CDR3 region is CASSSSTADTQYF. The CDR3 DNA reads as TGTGCCAGCAGCTCATCGACAGCGGATACGCAGTATTTT.